Reported below is one T cell receptor (beta chain). As yet, its antigen is unknown. Only in-frame clones appear in the TCRdb table, and some are missing; sequencing was by immunoSEQ multiplex PCR. Of 57,000 or so clones listed, about 88% are singletons. V was shortened by 0 bases and J by 2 bases, with 9 bases between the two germline ends. CDR3 length: 15 amino acids. Germline V gene data show CDR1 as LGHNA and CDR2 as YSLEER. The sample belongs to a study of OX40 agonist ivuxolimab in advanced cancers. Study information: Subjects had a mean age of 60 years, with a range of about 23 to 85; about 83% were male. General observations from the study: Expanded clones tended on average to be more numerous among CD8+ T cells than CD4+. At 0.1 to 3.0 mg/kg, CD4+ and CD8+ blood T cells expanded clonally by week 6.

The chain has TRBV4-3 and TRBJ2-3; D is unresolved. Sequenced material: CD4+ or CD8+ T cells sorted from blood, taken in a trial of the OX40 agonist ivuxolimab. The clonotype was recovered from an adult with an advanced solid tumor such as melanoma, head and neck, liver or kidney cancer. CDR3 DNA: TGCGCCAGCAGCCAAGATGGTGGCGTCACAGATACGCAGTATTTT. This gives the protein CASSQDGGVTDTQYF.